Given below is one T cell receptor beta chain in context. These data belong to a study of blood T cell repertoires in COVID-19. Study overall: From T cells, B-cell-depleted T cells, or PBMCs came the material, which was cDNA or gDNA.

Grouping used clinical history reported by participants in a survey and questionnaire. The germline V gene encodes CDR1 MNHEY and CDR2 SVGAGI. There are 14 residues in the CDR3. V shed 2 bases and J shed 0 bases, with 7 bases lying between them. Original processing notes: Amplification with reference gene primers provided the estimates of nucleated cell counts. Assay: immunoSEQ multiplex PCR; the TCRdb copy retains only in-frame clones and omits some. V and J calls plus clone size are reproduced from that table; the DNA served to infer D and trimming. Of about 150,000 clones in the sample, roughly 80% are singletons; the top ten hold about 7.7%.

Sequenced material: PBMCs or T cells enriched from blood (not recorded which). The clonotype was recovered from a man aged 50-60 years who had recovered from COVID-19. J is TRBJ1-1 and V is TRBV6-5, with TRBD1 as a possible D gene (5 bases). CDR3 loop: CASSYGAMNTEAFF. Here the CDR3 DNA reads TGTGCCAGCAGTTACGGGGCTATGAACACTGAAGCTTTCTTT.